The 14 T cell receptor beta chains below come from one sample, sequenced in a study of monozygotic twins with inflammatory bowel disease. Reanalyzing the 5' RACE reads, TCRdb keeps one entry per CDR3 protein, without DNA. The data show a few hundred thousand distinct CDR3 sequences, and the top ten clones hold 2% to 3%. Material: blood. These receptors all come from a human donor with ulcerative colitis or Crohn's disease, or a healthy co-twin of an affected twin (not recorded which).

The V and J genes are TRBV3-1 and TRBJ1-4; the D call of TRBD1 rests on TCRdb alone, since no DNA is present to check it. The germline gives CDR1 LGHDT, CDR2 YNNKEL (reference sequence). There are 14 residues in the CDR3. The CDR3: CASSPRDLLGKLFF.

V and J are TRBV24-1 and TRBJ2-3; the TCRdb call, TRBD2, lacks DNA for checking. Germline CDR1 is KGHDR and CDR2 is SFDVKD. There are 17 residues in the CDR3. The CDR3 loop reads CATSELAGGPGTDTQYF.

The V call is TRBV5-1, the J call TRBJ2-2; TCRdb selects TRBD1, and the lack of DNA leaves this call unchecked. The CDR3 runs 22 residues. Germline V gene data show CDR1 as SGHRS and CDR2 as YFSETQ. The chain's CDR3 is CASSLYPHIGTGSPSGTGELFF.

V is TRBV18 and J is TRBJ2-1; the D gene TCRdb calls, TRBD1, cannot be checked with no DNA. Germline values: CDR1 KGHSH, CDR2 LQKENI. This CDR3 has 13 amino acids. The CDR3 region is CASSRYRDPLLSF.

The chain links TRBV27 to TRBJ2-3; TCRdb's D gene call, TRBD1, goes unchecked for lack of DNA. CDR1 is MNHEY, CDR2 SMNVEV, per germline (reference sequence). This CDR3 comprises 15 residues. The CDR3 loop reads CASTRGQGIPDTQYF.

V usage is TRBV6-6 and J usage is TRBJ2-1; lacking DNA, the TRBD1 call made by TCRdb goes unchecked. The CDR3 loop spans 13 amino acids. CDR1 and CDR2 from the germline V gene are MNHNY and SVGAGI (reference sequence). CDR3 protein: CAIGTGRHNEQFF.

The V and J genes are TRBV6-5 and TRBJ1-6. This CDR3 has 15 amino acids. Germline CDR1 reads MNHEY; CDR2 reads SVGAGI. This CDR3 is CASSYSHTLDSPLHF.

The chain recombines TRBV5-1 with TRBJ1-6; TCRdb designates TRBD1, a call that cannot be tested without DNA. This CDR3 region has 20 residues. The V gene's germline CDR1 is SGHRS and CDR2 YFSETQ. This chain's CDR3 is CASSLAPGTGGSTYNSPLHF.

This chain connects TRBV19 to TRBJ2-7; the TCRdb D gene call, TRBD1, has no DNA to confirm it. This CDR3 contains 14 residues. Germline loops: CDR1 LNHDA, CDR2 SQIVND (reference sequence). The CDR3: CASSNRDTSYEQYF.

J is TRBJ2-7 and V is TRBV5-1. The CDR3 is made up of 14 amino acids. Germline V gives CDR1 SGHRS, CDR2 YFSETQ. The CDR3 spells CASSLEATSYEQYF.

The chain uses TRBV29-1 and TRBJ1-5; no DNA is available, so the TRBD1 call from TCRdb remains unchecked. The V gene's germline CDR1 is SQVTM and CDR2 ANQGSEA. The CDR3 has 15 amino acids. Here the CDR3 reads CSVATGTGFNQPQHF.

This sequence joins TRBV11-2 and TRBJ2-5; the D gene TCRdb calls, TRBD2, cannot be checked with no DNA. CDR1 is SGHAT, CDR2 FQNNGV, per germline. The CDR3 is 14 amino acids. CDR3 residues: CASSFRGGQETQYF.

The V gene is TRBV5-1, the J gene TRBJ2-6. This CDR3 is 17 amino acids long. Germline V gives CDR1 SGHRS, CDR2 YFSETQ. CDR3 region: CASSLVAVSSGANVLTF.

This chain's CDR3 is CASSLGGGRVETQYF. This sequence joins TRBV7-2 and TRBJ2-5; lacking DNA, the TRBD1 call made by TCRdb goes unchecked. Germline V gives CDR1 SGHTA, CDR2 FQGNSA. The length of the CDR3 is 15 residues.